This record covers a single TCR beta chain. This sample is drawn from a study of identical twins. The germline V gene encodes CDR1 SGHAT and CDR2 FQNNGV. The junction had 3 bases not matched to a gene; V was cut back by 5 bases and J by 3 bases. The CDR3 contains 14 residues. TCRdb fed the 5' RACE reads into MiXCR, producing one record per CDR3 protein. This table holds a few hundred thousand distinct CDR3 sequences, roughly an eighth found once. The same data also contributed to another study, on yellow fever vaccine responses in identical twins. That paper notes: Reportedly, the response of twins' T cells to the vaccine seemed partly convergent, partly personalized.

The chain uses TRBV11-2 and TRBJ2-7; 11 positions match TRBD2. The TCR was taken from a woman between 18 and 30 years old in good health. Sequencing was performed on CD4+ T cells sorted from blood. The CDR3: CASSQTSGDYEQYF. The CDR3 region has the DNA TGTGCCAGCAGCCAGACTAGCGGGGACTACGAGCAGTACTTC.